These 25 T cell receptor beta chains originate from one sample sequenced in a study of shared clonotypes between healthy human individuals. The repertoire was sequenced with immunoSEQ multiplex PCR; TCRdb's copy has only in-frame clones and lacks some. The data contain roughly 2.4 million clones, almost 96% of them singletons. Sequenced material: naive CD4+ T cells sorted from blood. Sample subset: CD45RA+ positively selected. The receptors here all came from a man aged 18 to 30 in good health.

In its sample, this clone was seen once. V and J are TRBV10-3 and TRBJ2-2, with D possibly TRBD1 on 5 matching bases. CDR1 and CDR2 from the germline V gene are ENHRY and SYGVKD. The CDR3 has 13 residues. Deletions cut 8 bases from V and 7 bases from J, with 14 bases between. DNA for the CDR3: TGTGCCATCGCATCAGGGTTAAGCGGGGAGCTGTTTTTT. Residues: CAIASGLSGELFF.

CDR3 loop: CASSAPGFGTDTQYF. The CDR3, as DNA: TGCGCCAGCAGCGCCCCGGGCTTCGGCACAGATACGCAGTATTTT. The chain uses TRBV5-1 and TRBJ2-3; D gene unclear. Trimming left V 4 bases short and J 1 base short, with 13 bases between. Germline CDR1 is SGHRS and CDR2 is YFSETQ. CDR3 length: 15 amino acids. Full variable domain (rest looked up from reference TRBV5-1 and TRBJ2-3): KAGVTQTPRYLIKTRGQQVTLSCSPISGHRSVSWYQQTPGQGLQFLFEYFSETQRNKGNFPGRFSGRQFSNSRSEMNVSTLELGDSALYLCASSAPGFGTDTQYFGPGTRLTVL.

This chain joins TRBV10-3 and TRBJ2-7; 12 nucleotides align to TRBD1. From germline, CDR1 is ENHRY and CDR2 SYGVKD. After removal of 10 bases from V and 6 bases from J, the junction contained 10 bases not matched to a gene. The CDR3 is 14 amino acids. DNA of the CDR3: TGTGCCACCACGGGACAGGGGGCACTCTCCGAGCAGTACTTC. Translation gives CATTGQGALSEQYF.

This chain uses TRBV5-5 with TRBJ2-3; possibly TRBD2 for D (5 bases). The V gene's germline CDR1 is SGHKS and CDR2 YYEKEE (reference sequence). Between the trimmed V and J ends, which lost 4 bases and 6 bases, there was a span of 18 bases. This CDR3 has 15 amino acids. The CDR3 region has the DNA TGTGCCAGCAGCCGGGGTCCAGGACCTGGTGATACGCAGTATTTT. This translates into CASSRGPGPGDTQYF.

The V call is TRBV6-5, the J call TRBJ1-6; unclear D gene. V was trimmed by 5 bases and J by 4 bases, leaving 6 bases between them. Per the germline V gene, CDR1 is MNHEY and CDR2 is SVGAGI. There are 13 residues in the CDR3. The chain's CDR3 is CASSRRYNSPLHF. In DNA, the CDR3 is TGTGCCAGCAGTCGACGGTATAATTCACCCCTCCACTTT.

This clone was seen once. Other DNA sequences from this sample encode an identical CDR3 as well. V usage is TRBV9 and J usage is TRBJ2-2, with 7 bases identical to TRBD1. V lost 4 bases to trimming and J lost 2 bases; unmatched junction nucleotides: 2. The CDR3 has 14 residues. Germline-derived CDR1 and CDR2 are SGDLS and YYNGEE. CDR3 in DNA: TGTGCCAGCAGCAGACAGGGTAACACCGGGGAGCTGTTTTTT. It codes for CASSRQGNTGELFF.

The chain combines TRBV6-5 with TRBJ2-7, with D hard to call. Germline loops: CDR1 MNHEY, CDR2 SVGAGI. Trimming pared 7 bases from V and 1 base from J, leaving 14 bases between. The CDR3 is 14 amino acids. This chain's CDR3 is CASMDGRFSYEQYF. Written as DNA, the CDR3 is TGTGCCAGCATGGACGGGCGTTTTTCCTACGAGCAGTACTTC.

Written as DNA, the CDR3 is TGCGCCAGAGCACCAACAGATAACTATGGCTACACCTTC. Its protein is CARAPTDNYGYTF. V gene TRBV10-1 combines with J gene TRBJ1-2; D remains unclear. Germline CDR1 reads WNHNN; CDR2 reads SYGVQD (reference sequence). Between the trimmed V and J ends, which lost 9 bases and 1 base, there was a span of 12 bases. This CDR3 spans 13 amino acids.

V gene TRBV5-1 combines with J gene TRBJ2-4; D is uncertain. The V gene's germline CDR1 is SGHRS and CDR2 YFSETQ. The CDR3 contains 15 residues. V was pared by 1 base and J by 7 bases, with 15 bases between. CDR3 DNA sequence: TGCGCCAGCAGCTTGCTCGGATATCCAAGTAACATTCAGTACTTC. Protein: CASSLLGYPSNIQYF. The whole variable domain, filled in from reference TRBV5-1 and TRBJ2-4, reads KAGVTQTPRYLIKTRGQQVTLSCSPISGHRSVSWYQQTPGQGLQFLFEYFSETQRNKGNFPGRFSGRQFSNSRSEMNVSTLELGDSALYLCASSLLGYPSNIQYFGAGTRLSVL.

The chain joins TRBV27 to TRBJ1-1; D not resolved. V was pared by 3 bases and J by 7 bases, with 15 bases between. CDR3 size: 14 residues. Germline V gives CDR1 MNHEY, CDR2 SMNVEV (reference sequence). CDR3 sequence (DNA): TGTGCCAGCAGTTTTAGCGGCAGGTTGGGTGAAGCTTTCTTT. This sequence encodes CASSFSGRLGEAFF.

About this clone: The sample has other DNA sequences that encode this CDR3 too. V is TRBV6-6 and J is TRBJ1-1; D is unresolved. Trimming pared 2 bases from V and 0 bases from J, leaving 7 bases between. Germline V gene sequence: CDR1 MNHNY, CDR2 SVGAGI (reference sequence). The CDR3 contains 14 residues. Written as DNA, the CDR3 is TGTGCCAGCAGTTACCCCGGTCTGAACACTGAAGCTTTCTTT. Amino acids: CASSYPGLNTEAFF.

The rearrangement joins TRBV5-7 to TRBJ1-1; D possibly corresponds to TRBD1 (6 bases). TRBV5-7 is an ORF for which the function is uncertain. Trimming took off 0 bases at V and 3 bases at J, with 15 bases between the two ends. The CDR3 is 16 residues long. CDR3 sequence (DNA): TGTGCCAGCAGCTTGGCGAATCGGGGGGCGGACACTGAAGCTTTCTTT. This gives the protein CASSLANRGADTEAFF.

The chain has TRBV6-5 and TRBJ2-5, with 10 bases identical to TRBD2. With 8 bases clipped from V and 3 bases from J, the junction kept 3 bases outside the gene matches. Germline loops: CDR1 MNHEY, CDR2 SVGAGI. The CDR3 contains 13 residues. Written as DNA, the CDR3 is TGTGCCAGCCAAGCGGGAGGGGAAGAGACCCAGTACTTC. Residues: CASQAGGEETQYF.

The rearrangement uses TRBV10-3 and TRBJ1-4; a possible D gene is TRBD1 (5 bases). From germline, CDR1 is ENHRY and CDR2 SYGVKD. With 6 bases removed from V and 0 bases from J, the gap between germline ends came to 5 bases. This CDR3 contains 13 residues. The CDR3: CAIRTATNEKLFF. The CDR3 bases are TGTGCCATCAGGACAGCAACTAATGAAAAACTGTTTTTT.

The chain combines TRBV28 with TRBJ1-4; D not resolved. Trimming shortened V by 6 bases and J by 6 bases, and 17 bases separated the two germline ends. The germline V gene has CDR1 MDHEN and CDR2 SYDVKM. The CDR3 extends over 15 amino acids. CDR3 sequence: CASRAGDGRYEKLFF. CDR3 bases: TGTGCCAGCAGGGCGGGAGACGGACGGTATGAAAAACTGTTTTTT. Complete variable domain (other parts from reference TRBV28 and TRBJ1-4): DVKVTQSSRYLVKRTGEKVFLECVQDMDHENMFWYRQDPGLGLRLIYFSYDVKMKEKGDIPEGYSVSREKKERFSLILESASTNQTSMYLCASRAGDGRYEKLFFGSGTQLSVL.

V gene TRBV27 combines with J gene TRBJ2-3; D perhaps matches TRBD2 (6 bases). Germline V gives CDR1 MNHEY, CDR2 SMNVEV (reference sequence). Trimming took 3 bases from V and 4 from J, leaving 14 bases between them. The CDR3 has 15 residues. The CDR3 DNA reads TGTGCCAGCAGTTTCGGGCTAGCGACGGCAGATACGCAGTATTTT. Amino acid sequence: CASSFGLATADTQYF.

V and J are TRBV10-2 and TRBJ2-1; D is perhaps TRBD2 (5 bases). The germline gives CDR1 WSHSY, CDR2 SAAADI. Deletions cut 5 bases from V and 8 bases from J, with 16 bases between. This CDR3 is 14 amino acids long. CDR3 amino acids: CASSPGRWRDEQFF. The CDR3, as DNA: TGCGCCAGCAGTCCTGGACGGTGGCGGGATGAGCAGTTCTTC.

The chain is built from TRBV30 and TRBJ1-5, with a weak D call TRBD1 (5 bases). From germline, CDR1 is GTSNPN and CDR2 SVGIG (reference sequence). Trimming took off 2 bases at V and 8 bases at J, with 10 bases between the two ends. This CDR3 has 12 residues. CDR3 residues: CAWSTPGEPQHF. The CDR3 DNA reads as TGTGCCTGGAGTACTCCGGGGGAGCCCCAGCATTTT.

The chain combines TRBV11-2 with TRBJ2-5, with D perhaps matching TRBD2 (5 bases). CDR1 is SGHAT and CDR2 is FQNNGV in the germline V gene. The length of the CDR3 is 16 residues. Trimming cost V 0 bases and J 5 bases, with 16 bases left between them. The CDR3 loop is CASSLDGTGSAETQYF. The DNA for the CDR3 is TGTGCCAGCAGCTTAGATGGTACGGGATCGGCGGAGACCCAGTACTTC.

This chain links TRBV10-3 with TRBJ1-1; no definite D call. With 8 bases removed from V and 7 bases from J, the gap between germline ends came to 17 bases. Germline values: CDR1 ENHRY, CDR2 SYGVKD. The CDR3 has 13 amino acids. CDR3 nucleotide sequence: TGTGCCATCTCTCCGGACGGGAAAAGTGAAGCTTTCTTT. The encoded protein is CAISPDGKSEAFF.

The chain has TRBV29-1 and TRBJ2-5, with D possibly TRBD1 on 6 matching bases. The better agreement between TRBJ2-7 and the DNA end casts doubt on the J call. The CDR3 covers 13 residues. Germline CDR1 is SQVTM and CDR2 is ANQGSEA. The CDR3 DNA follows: TGCAGCGTTGGAGAAGGGGGTCGCTACGAGCAGTACTTC. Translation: CSVGEGGRYEQYF.

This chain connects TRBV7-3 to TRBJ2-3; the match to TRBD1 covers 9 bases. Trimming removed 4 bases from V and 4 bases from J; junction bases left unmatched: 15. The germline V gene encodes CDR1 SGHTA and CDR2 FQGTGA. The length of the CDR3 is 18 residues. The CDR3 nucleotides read TGTGCCAGCAGCTCACCGGCGGGACAGGGAATGAGGGCAGATACGCAGTATTTT. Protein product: CASSSPAGQGMRADTQYF.

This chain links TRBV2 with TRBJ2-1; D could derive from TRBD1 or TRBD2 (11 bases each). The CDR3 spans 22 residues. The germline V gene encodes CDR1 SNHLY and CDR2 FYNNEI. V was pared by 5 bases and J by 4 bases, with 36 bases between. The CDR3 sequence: CASSPWTGGALSSGRPYNEQFF. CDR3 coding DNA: TGTGCCAGCAGTCCTTGGACAGGGGGCGCTTTGTCTAGCGGGAGGCCTTACAATGAGCAGTTCTTC.

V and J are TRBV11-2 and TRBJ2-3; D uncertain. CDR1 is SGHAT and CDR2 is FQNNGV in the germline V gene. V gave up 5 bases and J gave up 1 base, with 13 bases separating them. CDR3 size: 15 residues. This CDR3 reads CASSPAVIRTDTQYF. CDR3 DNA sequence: TGTGCCAGCAGCCCCGCGGTGATCCGCACAGATACGCAGTATTTT.

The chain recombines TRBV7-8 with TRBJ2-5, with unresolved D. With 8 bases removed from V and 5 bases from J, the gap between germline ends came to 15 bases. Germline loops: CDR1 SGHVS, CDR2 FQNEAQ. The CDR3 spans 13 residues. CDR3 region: CASGETGRETQYF. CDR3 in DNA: TGTGCCAGCGGAGAAACGGGTAGGGAGACCCAGTACTTC.